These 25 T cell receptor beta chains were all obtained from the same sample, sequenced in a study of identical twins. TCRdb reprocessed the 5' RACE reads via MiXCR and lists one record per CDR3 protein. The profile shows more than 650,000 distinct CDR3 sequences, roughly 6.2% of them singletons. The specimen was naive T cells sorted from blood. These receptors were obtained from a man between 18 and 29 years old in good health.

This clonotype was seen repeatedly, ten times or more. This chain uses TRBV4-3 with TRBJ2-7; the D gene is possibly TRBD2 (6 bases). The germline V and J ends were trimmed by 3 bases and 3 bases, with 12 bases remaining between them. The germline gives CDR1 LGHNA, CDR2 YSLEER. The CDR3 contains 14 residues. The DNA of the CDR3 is TGCGCCAGCAGCCAGGATGGGACTTACTACGAGCAGTACTTC. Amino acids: CASSQDGTYYEQYF.

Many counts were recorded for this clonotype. CDR3 sequence reads: CSAGEDSGNTIYF. For the CDR3, the DNA is TGCAGTGCTGGGGAGGACTCTGGAAACACCATATATTTT. V is TRBV20-1 and J is TRBJ1-3, with D uncertain. The CDR3 has 13 amino acids. The V gene's germline CDR1 is DFQATT and CDR2 SNEGSKA (reference sequence). V gave up 5 bases and J gave up 0 bases, with 8 bases separating them.

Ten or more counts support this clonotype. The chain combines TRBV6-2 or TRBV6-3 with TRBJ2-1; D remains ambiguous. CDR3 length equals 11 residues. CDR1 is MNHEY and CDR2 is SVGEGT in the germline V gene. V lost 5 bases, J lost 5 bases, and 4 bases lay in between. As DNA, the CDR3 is TGTGCCAGCAGTCGGCACAATGAGCAGTTCTTC. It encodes CASSRHNEQFF.

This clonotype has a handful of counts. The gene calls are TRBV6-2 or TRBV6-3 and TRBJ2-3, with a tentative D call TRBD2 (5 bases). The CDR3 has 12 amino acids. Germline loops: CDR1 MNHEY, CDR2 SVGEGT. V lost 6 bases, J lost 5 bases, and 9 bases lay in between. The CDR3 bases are TGTGCCAGCAGAAACGGACTAGATACGCAGTATTTT. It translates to CASRNGLDTQYF.

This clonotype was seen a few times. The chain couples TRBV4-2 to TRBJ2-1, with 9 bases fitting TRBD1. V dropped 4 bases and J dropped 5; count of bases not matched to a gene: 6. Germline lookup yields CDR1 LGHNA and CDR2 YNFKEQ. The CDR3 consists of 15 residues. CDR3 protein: CASSLRTGDNNEQFF. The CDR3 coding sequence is TGTGCCAGCAGCCTCCGGACAGGGGATAACAATGAGCAGTTCTTC.

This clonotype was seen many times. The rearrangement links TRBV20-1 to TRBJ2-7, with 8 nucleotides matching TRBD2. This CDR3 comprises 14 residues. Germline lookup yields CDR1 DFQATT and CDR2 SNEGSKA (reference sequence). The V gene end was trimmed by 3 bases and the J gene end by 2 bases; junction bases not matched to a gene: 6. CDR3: CSASKDGRAYEQYF. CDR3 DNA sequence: TGCAGTGCTAGTAAAGACGGGAGGGCCTACGAGCAGTACTTC.

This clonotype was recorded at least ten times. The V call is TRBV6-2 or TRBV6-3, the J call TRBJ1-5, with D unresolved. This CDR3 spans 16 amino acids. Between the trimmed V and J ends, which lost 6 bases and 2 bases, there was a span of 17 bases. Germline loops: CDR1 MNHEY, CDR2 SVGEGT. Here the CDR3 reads CASRKPWGKGNQPQHF. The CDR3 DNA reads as TGTGCCAGCAGGAAACCTTGGGGTAAAGGCAATCAGCCCCAGCATTTT.

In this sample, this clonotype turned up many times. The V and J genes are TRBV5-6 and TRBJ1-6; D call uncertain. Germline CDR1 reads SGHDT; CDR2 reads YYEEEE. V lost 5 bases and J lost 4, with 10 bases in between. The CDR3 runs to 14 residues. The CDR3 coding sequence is TGTGCCAGCAGTCCCGGACGGTATAATTCACCCCTCCACTTT. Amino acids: CASSPGRYNSPLHF.

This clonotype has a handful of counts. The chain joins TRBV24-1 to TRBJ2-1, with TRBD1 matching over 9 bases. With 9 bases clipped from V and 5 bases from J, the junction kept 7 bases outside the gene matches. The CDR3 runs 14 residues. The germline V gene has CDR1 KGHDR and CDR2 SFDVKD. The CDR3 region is CATLGQGPDNEQFF. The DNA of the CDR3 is TGTGCCACCTTGGGACAGGGACCTGACAATGAGCAGTTCTTC.

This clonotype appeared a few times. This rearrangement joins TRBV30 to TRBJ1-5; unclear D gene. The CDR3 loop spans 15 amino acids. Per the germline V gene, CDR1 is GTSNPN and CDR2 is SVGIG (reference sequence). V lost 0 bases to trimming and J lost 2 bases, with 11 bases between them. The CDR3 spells CAWSVPALGNQPQHF. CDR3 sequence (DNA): TGTGCCTGGAGTGTACCCGCCCTGGGCAATCAGCCCCAGCATTTT.

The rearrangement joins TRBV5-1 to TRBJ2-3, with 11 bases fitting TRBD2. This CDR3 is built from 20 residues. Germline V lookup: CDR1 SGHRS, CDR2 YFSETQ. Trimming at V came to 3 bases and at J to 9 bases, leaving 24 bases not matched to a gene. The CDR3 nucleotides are TGCGCCAGCAGCTCAGCCGGGACTAGCGGAGGGGGTTCATCAGCGTGGACGCAGTATTTT. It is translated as CASSSAGTSGGGSSAWTQYF.

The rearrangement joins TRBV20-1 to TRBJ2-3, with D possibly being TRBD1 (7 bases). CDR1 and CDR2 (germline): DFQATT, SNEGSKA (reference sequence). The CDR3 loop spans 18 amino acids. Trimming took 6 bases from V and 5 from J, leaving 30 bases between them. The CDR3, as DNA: TGCAGTGCCCAAGGCGCCAGGGGGGACCCCGATGCGGGAGATACGCAGTATTTT. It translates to CSAQGARGDPDAGDTQYF.

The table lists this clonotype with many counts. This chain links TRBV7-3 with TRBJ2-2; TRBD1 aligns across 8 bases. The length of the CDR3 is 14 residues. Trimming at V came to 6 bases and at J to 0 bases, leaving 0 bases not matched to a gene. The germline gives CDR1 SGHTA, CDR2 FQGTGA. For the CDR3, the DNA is TGTGCCAGCAGGACAGGGGCGAACACCGGGGAGCTGTTTTTT. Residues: CASRTGANTGELFF.

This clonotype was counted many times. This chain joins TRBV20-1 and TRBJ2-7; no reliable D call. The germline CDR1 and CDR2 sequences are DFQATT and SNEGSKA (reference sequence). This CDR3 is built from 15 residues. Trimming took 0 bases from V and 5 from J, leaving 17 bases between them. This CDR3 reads CSARDPPDHSHEQYF. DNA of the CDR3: TGCAGTGCTAGAGATCCACCAGACCACAGCCACGAGCAGTACTTC.

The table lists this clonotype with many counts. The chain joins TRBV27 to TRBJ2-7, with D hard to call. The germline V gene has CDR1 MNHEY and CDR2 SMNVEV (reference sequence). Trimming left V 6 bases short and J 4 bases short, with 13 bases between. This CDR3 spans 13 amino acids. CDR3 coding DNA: TGTGCCAGCAGCTATGGAAACCGTTACGAGCAGTACTTC. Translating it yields CASSYGNRYEQYF.

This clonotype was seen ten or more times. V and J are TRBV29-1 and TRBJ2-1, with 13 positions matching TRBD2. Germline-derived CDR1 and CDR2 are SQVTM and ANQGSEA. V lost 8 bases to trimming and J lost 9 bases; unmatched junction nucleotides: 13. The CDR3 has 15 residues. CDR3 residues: CSLKLLAGGPGEQFF. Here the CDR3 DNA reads TGCAGCTTAAAACTACTAGCGGGAGGGCCGGGTGAGCAGTTCTTC.

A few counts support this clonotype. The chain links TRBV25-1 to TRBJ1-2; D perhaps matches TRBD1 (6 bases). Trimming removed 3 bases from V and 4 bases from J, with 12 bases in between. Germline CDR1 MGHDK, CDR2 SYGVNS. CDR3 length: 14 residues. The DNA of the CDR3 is TGTGCCAGCAGTGATATCGGGACAAGCTATGGCTACACCTTC. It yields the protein CASSDIGTSYGYTF.

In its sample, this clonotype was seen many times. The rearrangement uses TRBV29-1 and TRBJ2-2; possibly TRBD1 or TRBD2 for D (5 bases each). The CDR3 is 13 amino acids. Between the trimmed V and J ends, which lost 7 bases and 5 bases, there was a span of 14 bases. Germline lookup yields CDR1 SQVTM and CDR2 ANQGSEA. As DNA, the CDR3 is TGCAGCGGCGCCGGGACGGCAACCGGGGAGCTGTTTTTT. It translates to CSGAGTATGELFF.

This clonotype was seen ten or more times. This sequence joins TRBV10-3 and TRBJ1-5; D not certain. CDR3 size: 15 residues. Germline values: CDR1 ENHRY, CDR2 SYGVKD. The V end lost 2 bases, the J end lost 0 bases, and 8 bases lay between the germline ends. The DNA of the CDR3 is TGTGCCATCAGTGAGGGGGATTATAGCAATCAGCCCCAGCATTTT. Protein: CAISEGDYSNQPQHF.

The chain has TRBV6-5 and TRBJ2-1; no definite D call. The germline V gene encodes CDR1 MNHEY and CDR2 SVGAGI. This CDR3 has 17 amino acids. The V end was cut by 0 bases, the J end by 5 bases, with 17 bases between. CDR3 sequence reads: CASSYSLSIRRNNEQFF. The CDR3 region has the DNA TGTGCCAGCAGTTACTCGCTTTCAATCAGACGGAACAATGAGCAGTTCTTC.

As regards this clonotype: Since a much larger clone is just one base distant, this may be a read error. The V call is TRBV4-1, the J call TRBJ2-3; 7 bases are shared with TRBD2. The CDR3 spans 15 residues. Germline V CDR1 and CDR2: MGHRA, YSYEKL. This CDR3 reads CASSQVGLAADAQYF. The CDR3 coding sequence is TGCGCCAGCAGCCAAGTGGGGCTAGCGGCAGATGCGCAGTATTTT.

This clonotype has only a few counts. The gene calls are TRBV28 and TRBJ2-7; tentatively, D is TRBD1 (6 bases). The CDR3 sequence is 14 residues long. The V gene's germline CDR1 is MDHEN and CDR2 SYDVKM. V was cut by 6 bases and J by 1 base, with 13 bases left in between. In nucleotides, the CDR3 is TGTGCCAGCAGGGAATCAGGGGTGTCCTACGAGCAGTACTTC. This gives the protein CASRESGVSYEQYF.

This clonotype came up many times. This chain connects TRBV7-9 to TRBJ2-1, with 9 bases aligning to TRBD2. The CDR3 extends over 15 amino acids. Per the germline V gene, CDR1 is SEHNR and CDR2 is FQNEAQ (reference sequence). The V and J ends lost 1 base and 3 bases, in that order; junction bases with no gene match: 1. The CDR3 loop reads CASSLGTSDYNEQFF. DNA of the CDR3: TGTGCCAGCAGCTTAGGGACTAGCGACTACAATGAGCAGTTCTTC.

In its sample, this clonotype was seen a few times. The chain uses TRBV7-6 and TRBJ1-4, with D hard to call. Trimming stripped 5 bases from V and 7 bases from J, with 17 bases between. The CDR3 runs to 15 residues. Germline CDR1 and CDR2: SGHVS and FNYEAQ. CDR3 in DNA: TGTGCCAGCAGCGACATCAGAATCGAGGGTGAAAAACTGTTTTTT. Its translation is CASSDIRIEGEKLFF.

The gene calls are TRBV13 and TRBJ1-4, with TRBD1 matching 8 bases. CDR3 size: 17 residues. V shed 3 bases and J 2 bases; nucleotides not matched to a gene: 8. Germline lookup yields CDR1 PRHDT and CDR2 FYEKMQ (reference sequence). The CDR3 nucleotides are TGTGCCAGCAGCTTTGCCCCTCAGGGGGCGACTAATGAAAAACTGTTTTTT. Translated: CASSFAPQGATNEKLFF.